This is a list of T cell receptor beta chains from one sample in a study of blood T cell repertoires in COVID-19. The table came from immunoSEQ multiplex PCR; TCRdb's copy has only in-frame clones and leaves some out. The sample yields 150,000 to 200,000 clones, under 90% seen once. Sequenced input: peripheral blood. These TCRs come from a man in his sixties with acute or convalescent COVID-19. Both conserved end residues are part of each CDR3. Each record gives: CDR3 DNA, CDR3 protein, V gene, clone size, J gene, D gene. D genes are given only for firm matches. Rows may omit the clone size; those that give it use once, few, many or a size class.

TGTGCCATCAATCCCGGACAGGGTTACACCATATATTTT,CAINPGQGYTIYF,TRBV10-3,NA,TRBJ1-3,TRBD1
TGTGCCAGCACGCGGGAGGGCGACCAGTACTTC,CASTREGDQYF,TRBV6-6,many,TRBJ2-7,TRBD2
TGTGCCAGCAGCTCCTCAGGGGGCTCCTACTATGGCTACACCTTC,CASSSSGGSYYGYTF,TRBV7-8,NA,TRBJ1-2,TRBD1
TGTGCCACCAGTGTAGGAAGGGGTAACACCGGGGAGCTGTTTTTT,CATSVGRGNTGELFF,TRBV24-1,NA,TRBJ2-2,NA
TGTGCCAGTAGTGCGGCAGACTCTGGAAACACCATATATTTT,CASSAADSGNTIYF,TRBV19,NA,TRBJ1-3,NA
TGTGCCAGCAGCCAAAGGGACAGGGCTGGAAACACCATATATTTT,CASSQRDRAGNTIYF,TRBV3-1/TRBV3-2,NA,TRBJ1-3,TRBD1
TGTGCCAGCCAGGGCTCTGGAAACACCATATATTTT,CASQGSGNTIYF,TRBV7-9,NA,TRBJ1-3,NA
TGTGCCAGCACCAGGACTCTAGGGACAGGGCATGGCTACACCTTC,CASTRTLGTGHGYTF,TRBV27,NA,TRBJ1-2,TRBD1
TGTGCCAGCAGTCTCGACGGGTACAATGAGCAGTTCTTC,CASSLDGYNEQFF,TRBV6-5,NA,TRBJ2-1,NA
TGTGCCAGCAGCTTGGGGCGGGGGCAACGCTCCTACAATGAGCAGTTCTTC,CASSLGRGQRSYNEQFF,TRBV5-6,once,TRBJ2-1,NA
TGCGCCAGCAGCCACCTCCGGACAGGGGGCCCTGGGGCCAACGTCCTGACTTTC,CASSHLRTGGPGANVLTF,TRBV4-1,NA,TRBJ2-6,TRBD1
TGTGCCAGCTCACCCGGGGGCGGGGGGGCCAGGACGCAGTATTTT,CASSPGGGGARTQYF,TRBV18,NA,TRBJ2-3,TRBD2
TGTGCCAGCAGCAGGGGACAGCCTTCCTACGAGCAGTACTTC,CASSRGQPSYEQYF,TRBV14,NA,TRBJ2-7,TRBD1
TGTGCCAGTAGTAAGGAGTTTACCTCACCCCTCCACTTT,CASSKEFTSPLHF,TRBV19,NA,TRBJ1-6,NA
TGTGCCAGCAGCATCTCAGCGGGACGGGATGAGCAGTTCTTC,CASSISAGRDEQFF,TRBV7-3,NA,TRBJ2-1,TRBD2
TGTGCCAGCTCGCCGGCCCTGGGGAGTGAAAAACTGTTTTTT,CASSPALGSEKLFF,TRBV18,NA,TRBJ1-4,NA
TGTGCCAGCAGCTTAGAGAGCCTCACAGATACGCAGTATTTT,CASSLESLTDTQYF,TRBV7-3,NA,TRBJ2-3,NA